This TCR beta chain was sequenced in a study of T-cell memory formation after mild COVID-19. General study results and limits: Largely, contracting CD4+ clones fell within CM and EM, and contracting CD8+ clones within EMRA. Pre-infection memory held some responding clones, suggesting pre-existing cross-reactive T cells responded. Clones contracting day 15 to 85 were balanced CD4/CD8; later expanders leaned CD4+.

5'RACE, which relied on constant-segment primers, yielded TCR alpha and TCR beta cDNA libraries carrying sample barcodes and UMIs. TCRdb independently ran MiXCR on the 5' RACE reads; one entry per CDR3 protein. In the table there are some 110,000 distinct CDR3 sequences, about an eighth of which are singletons. A note on this clonotype: Its antigen is as yet unknown.

This receptor was identified in an adult woman who had mild COVID-19 (a few samples of this study predate the infection). Cell type and time point are not known. Sequencing was carried out using PBMCs or a T cell subset sorted from them (not recorded which).

CDR3 bases: TGTGCCAGCATCGACAGCTCCTACGAGCAGTACTTC. Translating gives CASIDSSYEQYF. The chain employs TRBV25-1 and TRBJ2-7; tentatively, D is TRBD1 (5 bases). Germline V CDR1 and CDR2: MGHDK, SYGVNS. V was cut by 7 bases and J by 0 bases, with 7 bases left in between. The CDR3 is 12 residues long.